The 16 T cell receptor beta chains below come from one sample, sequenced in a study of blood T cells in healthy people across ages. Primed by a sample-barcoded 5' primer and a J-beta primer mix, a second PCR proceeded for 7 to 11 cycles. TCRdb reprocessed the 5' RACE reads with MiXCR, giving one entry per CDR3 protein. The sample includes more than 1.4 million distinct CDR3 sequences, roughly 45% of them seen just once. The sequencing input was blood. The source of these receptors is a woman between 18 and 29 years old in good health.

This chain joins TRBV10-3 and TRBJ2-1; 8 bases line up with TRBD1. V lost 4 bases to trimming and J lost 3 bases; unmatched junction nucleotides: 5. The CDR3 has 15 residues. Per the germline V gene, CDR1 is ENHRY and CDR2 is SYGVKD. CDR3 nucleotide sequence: TGTGCCATCAGTGGGGCTGGACAGGGCTACAATGAGCAGTTCTTC. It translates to CAISGAGQGYNEQFF.

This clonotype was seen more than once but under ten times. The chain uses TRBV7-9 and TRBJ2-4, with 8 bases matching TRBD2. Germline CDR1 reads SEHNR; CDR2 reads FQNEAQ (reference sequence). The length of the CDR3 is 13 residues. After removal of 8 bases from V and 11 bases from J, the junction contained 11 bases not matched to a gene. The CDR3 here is CASAPGGADLQYF. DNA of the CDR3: TGTGCCAGCGCCCCGGGGGGGGCTGACCTTCAGTACTTC. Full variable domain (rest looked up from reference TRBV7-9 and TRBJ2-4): DTGVSQNPRHKITKRGQNVTFRCDPISEHNRLYWYRQTLGQGPEFLTYFQNEAQLEKSRLLSDRFSAERPKGSFSTLEIQRTEQGDSAMYLCASAPGGADLQYFGAGTRLSVL.

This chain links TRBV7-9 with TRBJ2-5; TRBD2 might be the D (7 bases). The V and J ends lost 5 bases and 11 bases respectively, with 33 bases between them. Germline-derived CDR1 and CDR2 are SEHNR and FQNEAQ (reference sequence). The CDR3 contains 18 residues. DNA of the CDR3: TGTGCCAGCAGCCTCTTTGGGGGCGGGAGAAAGGAAACGAATGAGCAGTACTTC. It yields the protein CASSLFGGGRKETNEQYF.

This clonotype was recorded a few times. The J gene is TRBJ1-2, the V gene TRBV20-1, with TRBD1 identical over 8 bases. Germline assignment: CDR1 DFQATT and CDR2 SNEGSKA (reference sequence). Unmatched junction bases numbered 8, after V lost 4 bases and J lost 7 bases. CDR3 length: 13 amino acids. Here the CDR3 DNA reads TGCAGTGCTAATGTGCAGGGGGCGCGTGGCTACACCTTC. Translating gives CSANVQGARGYTF.

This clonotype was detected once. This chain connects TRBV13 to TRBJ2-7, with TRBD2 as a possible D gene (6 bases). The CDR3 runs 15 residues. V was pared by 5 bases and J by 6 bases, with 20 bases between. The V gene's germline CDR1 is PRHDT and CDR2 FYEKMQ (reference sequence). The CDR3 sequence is CASSPEGLLGGEQYF. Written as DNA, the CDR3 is TGTGCCAGCAGCCCAGAGGGACTGTTGGGAGGCGAGCAGTACTTC.

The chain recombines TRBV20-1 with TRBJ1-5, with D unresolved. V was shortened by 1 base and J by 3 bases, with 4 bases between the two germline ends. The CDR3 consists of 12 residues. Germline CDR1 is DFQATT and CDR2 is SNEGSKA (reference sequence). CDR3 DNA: TGCAGTGCTAGAGCTTACAATCAGCCCCAGCATTTT. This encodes CSARAYNQPQHF.

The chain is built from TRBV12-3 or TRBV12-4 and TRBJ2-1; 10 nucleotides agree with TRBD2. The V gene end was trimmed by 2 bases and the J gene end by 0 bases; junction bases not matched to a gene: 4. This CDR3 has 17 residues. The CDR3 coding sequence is TGTGCCAGCAGTTTATACCCTAGCGGGAGCTCCTACAATGAGCAGTTCTTC. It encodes CASSLYPSGSSYNEQFF.

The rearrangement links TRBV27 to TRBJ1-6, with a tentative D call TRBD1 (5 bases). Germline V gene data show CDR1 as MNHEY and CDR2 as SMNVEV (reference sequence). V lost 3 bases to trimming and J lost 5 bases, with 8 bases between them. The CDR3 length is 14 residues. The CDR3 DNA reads TGTGCCAGCAGTTTCGGACATGATAATTCACCCCTCCACTTT. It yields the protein CASSFGHDNSPLHF.

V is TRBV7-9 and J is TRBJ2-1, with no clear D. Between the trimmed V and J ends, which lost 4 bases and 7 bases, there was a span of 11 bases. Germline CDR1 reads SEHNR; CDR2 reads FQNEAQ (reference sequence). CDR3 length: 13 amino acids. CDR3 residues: CASSSPNGNEQFF. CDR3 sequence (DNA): TGTGCCAGCAGCTCCCCCAATGGGAATGAGCAGTTCTTC.

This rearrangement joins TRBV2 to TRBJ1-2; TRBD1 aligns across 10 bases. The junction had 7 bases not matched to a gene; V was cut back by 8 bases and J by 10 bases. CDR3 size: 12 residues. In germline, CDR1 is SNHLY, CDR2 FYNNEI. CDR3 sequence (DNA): TGTGCCAGCTGGGACAGGGGCACCTCCTACACCTTC. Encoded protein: CASWDRGTSYTF. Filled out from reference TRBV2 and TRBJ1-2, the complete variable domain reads EPEVTQTPSHQVTQMGQEVILRCVPISNHLYFYWYRQILGQKVEFLVSFYNNEISEKSEIFDDQFSVERPDGSNFTLKIRSTKLEDSAMYFCASWDRGTSYTFGSGTRLTVV.

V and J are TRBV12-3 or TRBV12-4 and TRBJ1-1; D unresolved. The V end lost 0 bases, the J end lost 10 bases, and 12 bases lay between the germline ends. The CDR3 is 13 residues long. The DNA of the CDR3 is TGTGCCAGCAGTTTAGCGATTGGGCGGGGAGCTTTCTTT. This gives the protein CASSLAIGRGAFF.

The CDR3 protein is CASRTWSYGYTF. The CDR3 DNA sequence: TGCGCCAGTCGGACATGGAGCTATGGCTACACCTTC. The J gene is TRBJ1-2, the V gene TRBV5-1; possibly TRBD1 for D (5 bases). V lost 8 bases and J 4 bases, leaving 12 bases between the germline ends. CDR1 SGHRS and CDR2 YFSETQ come from the germline V gene. The CDR3 covers 12 residues. The variable domain in full, completed from reference TRBV5-1 and TRBJ1-2, reads KAGVTQTPRYLIKTRGQQVTLSCSPISGHRSVSWYQQTPGQGLQFLFEYFSETQRNKGNFPGRFSGRQFSNSRSEMNVSTLELGDSALYLCASRTWSYGYTFGSGTRLTVV.

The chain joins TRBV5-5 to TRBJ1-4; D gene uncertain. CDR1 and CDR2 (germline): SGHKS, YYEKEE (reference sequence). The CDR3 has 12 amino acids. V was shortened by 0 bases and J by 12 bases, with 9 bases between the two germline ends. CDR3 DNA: TGTGCCAGCAGCTTGGTAGGGATTCAACTGTTTTTT. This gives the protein CASSLVGIQLFF. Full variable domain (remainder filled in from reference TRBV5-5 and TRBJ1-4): DAGVTQSPTHLIKTRGQQVTLRCSPISGHKSVSWYQQVLGQGPQFIFQYYEKEERGRGNFPDRFSARQFPNYSSELNVNALLLGDSALYLCASSLVGIQLFFGSGTQLSVL.

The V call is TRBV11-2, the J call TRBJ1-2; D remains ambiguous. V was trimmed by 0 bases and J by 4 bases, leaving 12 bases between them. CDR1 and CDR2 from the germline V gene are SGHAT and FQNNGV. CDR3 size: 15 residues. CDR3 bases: TGTGCCAGCAGCTTAGATCGTGCCCCAGGCTATGGCTACACCTTC. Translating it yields CASSLDRAPGYGYTF.

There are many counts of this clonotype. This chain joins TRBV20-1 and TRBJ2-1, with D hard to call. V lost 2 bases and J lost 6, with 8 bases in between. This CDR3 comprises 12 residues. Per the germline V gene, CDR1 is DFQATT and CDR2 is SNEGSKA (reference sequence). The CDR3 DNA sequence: TGCAGTGCTAGATTGACGTCCAATGAGCAGTTCTTC. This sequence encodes CSARLTSNEQFF.

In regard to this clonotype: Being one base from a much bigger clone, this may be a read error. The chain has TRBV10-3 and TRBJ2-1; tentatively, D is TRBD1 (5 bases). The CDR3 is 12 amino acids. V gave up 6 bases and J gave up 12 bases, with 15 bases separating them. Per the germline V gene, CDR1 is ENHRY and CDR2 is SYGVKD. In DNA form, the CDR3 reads TGTGCCATCAGGGAAGGGCAGGGCTGGCAGTTCTTC. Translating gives CAIREGQGWQFF.